The next 12 T cell receptor beta chains were all read from a single sample in a study of early T cells in non-severe SARS-CoV-2 infection. Via MiXCR, TCRdb re-called the 5' RACE reads, giving one row per CDR3 protein. The table has tens of thousands of distinct CDR3 sequences, roughly 15% seen once. The sequenced material came from whole blood. The receptors originated from an adult who was a healthcare worker with PCR-confirmed SARS-CoV-2 infection or an uninfected control (not recorded which).

The V gene is TRBV12-3 or TRBV12-4, the J gene TRBJ1-4; D uncertain. The CDR3 covers 12 residues. V dropped 3 bases and J dropped 7 bases, with 6 bases sitting between them. The CDR3 coding sequence is TGTGCCAGCAGTTTTGTTAGTGAAAAACTGTTTTTT. Its translation: CASSFVSEKLFF.

The V call is TRBV13, the J call TRBJ2-5; no definite D call. CDR3 size: 12 residues. Germline V gene data show CDR1 as PRHDT and CDR2 as FYEKMQ (reference sequence). Trimming took off 1 base at V and 5 bases at J, with 5 bases between the two ends. DNA for the CDR3: TGTGCCAGCAGCTTAGTGGATGAGACCCAGTACTTC. Its protein is CASSLVDETQYF.

This clonotype turned up a few times. The CDR3 is CASSLVGGRVAAHNEQFF. CDR3 coding DNA: TGTGCCAGCAGCTTAGTTGGGGGTAGGGTAGCGGCCCACAATGAGCAGTTCTTC. The chain combines TRBV11-2 with TRBJ2-1; D is perhaps TRBD2 (6 bases). The V and J ends lost 1 base and 5 bases respectively, with 21 bases between them. Germline assignment: CDR1 SGHAT and CDR2 FQNNGV. This CDR3 has 18 amino acids.

The chain couples TRBV19 to TRBJ1-5; D not certain. The V end lost 1 base, the J end lost 4 bases, and 2 bases lay between the germline ends. The CDR3 sequence is 12 residues long. Germline CDR1 reads LNHDA; CDR2 reads SQIVND (reference sequence). This CDR3 reads CASSIVNQPQHF. The CDR3 DNA is TGTGCCAGTAGTATAGTTAATCAGCCCCAGCATTTT.

The chain has TRBV19 and TRBJ2-7; D is perhaps TRBD2 (6 bases). Trimming removed 1 base from V and 2 bases from J, with 9 bases in between. Germline lookup yields CDR1 LNHDA and CDR2 SQIVND (reference sequence). The CDR3 sequence is 14 residues long. CDR3 sequence (DNA): TGTGCCAGTAGTATAGCGGGGACTCCCTACGAGCAGTACTTC. Amino acid sequence: CASSIAGTPYEQYF. Supplemented by reference TRBV19 and TRBJ2-7, the full variable domain reads DGGITQSPKYLFRKEGQNVTLSCEQNLNHDAMYWYRQDPGQGLRLIYYSQIVNDFQKGDIAEGYSVSREKKESFPLTVTSAQKNPTAFYLCASSIAGTPYEQYFGPGTRLTVT.

This clonotype was counted only a few times. The chain combines TRBV3-1 with TRBJ2-2; D is undetermined. Trimming removed 6 bases at V and 7 bases at J, with 15 bases between. The CDR3 is 14 amino acids. Germline V gives CDR1 LGHDT, CDR2 YNNKEL (reference sequence). The DNA of the CDR3 is TGTGCCAGCAGTCTAGAGAAGGGTGTCGGGGAGCTGTTTTTT. Translating it yields CASSLEKGVGELFF.

This clonotype was counted ten times or more. The chain links TRBV5-1 to TRBJ1-2; D call uncertain. The CDR3 runs 15 residues. Germline lookup yields CDR1 SGHRS and CDR2 YFSETQ. V was trimmed by 0 bases and J by 0 bases, leaving 9 bases between them. This chain's CDR3 is CASSLGQSSNYGYTF. For the CDR3, the DNA is TGCGCCAGCAGCTTGGGCCAGAGCTCTAACTATGGCTACACCTTC.

This clonotype was counted a few times. The J gene is TRBJ1-4, the V gene TRBV19; 7 nucleotides line up with TRBD1. The germline V gene has CDR1 LNHDA and CDR2 SQIVND (reference sequence). The CDR3 sequence is 14 residues long. Losses at the gene ends were 9 bases for V and 8 bases for J; bases not matched to a gene: 12. The CDR3 DNA is TGTGCCAGCAAAGACAGGGTCGATTCCGAAAAACTGTTTTTT. Translated, it gives CASKDRVDSEKLFF.

The genes are TRBV4-2 and TRBJ2-3; 12 nucleotides agree with TRBD2. Unmatched junction bases numbered 6, after V lost 0 bases and J lost 5 bases. Germline assignment: CDR1 LGHNA and CDR2 YNFKEQ. The CDR3 runs 17 residues. CDR3: CASSQDASGGAGDTQYF. The CDR3 DNA reads TGTGCCAGCAGCCAAGATGCTAGCGGGGGGGCGGGAGATACGCAGTATTTT.

By sample fraction, this clonotype is medium-sized. The chain employs TRBV19 and TRBJ2-7; D possibly matches TRBD1 or TRBD2 (5 bases each). Germline loops: CDR1 LNHDA, CDR2 SQIVND (reference sequence). The CDR3 length is 14 residues. Trimming removed 3 bases at V and 1 base at J, with 10 bases between. The CDR3 nucleotides are TGTGCCAGTAGTATCGGGACGGAATCCTACGAGCAGTACTTC. The encoded protein is CASSIGTESYEQYF.

The sample holds a few counts of this clonotype. This chain joins TRBV28 and TRBJ1-1; D ambiguous. Germline CDR1 reads MDHEN; CDR2 reads SYDVKM. The CDR3 extends over 11 amino acids. Trimming stripped 5 bases from V and 7 bases from J, with 8 bases between. This chain's CDR3 is CASSPTSEAFF. The CDR3 DNA reads as TGTGCCAGCAGTCCTACTAGTGAAGCTTTCTTT.

As DNA, the CDR3 is TGTGCCAGCAAAAAAGCAACTAATGAAAAACTGTTTTTT. Residues: CASKKATNEKLFF. The V call is TRBV7-9, the J call TRBJ1-4; D is unresolved. This CDR3 region has 13 residues. Germline loops: CDR1 SEHNR, CDR2 FQNEAQ (reference sequence). Trimming shortened V by 7 bases and J by 0 bases, and 6 bases separated the two germline ends.